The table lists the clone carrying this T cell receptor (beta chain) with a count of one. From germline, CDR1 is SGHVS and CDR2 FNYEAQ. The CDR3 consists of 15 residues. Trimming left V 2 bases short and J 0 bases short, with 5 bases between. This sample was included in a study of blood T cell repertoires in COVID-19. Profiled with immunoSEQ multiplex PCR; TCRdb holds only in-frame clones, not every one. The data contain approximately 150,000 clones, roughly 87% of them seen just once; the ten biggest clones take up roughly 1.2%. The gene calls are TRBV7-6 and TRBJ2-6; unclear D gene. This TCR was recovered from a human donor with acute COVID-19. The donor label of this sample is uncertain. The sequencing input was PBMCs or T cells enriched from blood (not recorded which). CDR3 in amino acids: CASSLLDSGANVLTF. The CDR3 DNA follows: TGTGCCAGCAGCTTATTAGACTCTGGGGCCAACGTCCTGACTTTC.